The 3 T cell receptor beta chains presented below share a single source sample, sequenced in a study of radiotherapy plus CTLA-4 blockade in lung cancer listed by TCRdb under 2018. Library preparation was by the immunoSEQ multiplex PCR assay. TCRdb stores this immuneACCESS table with in-frame sequences only. Part of the clones is absent; in the studies checked, under half of the shortfall reflects unresolved V genes, and no reason is known for the rest. This sample has some 73,000 clones in its table, and around 81% of those were observed once. The top ten hold about 23% of the sample. The sample was peripheral blood, taken from a patient treated with radiotherapy plus ipilimumab. These receptors were taken from a human donor with non-small cell lung cancer whose response to radiotherapy plus ipilimumab could not be evaluated. Some clones in this sample may be carry-over from other donors' samples.

This clone was seen more than once but under ten times. The rearrangement joins TRBV7-3 to TRBJ1-2, with 8 bases identical to TRBD1. The CDR3 contains 13 residues. In germline, CDR1 is SGHTA, CDR2 FQGTGA. Trimming at V came to 5 bases and at J to 1 base, leaving 0 bases not matched to a gene. CDR3: CASSGQGNYGYTF. Here the CDR3 DNA reads TGTGCCAGCAGCGGACAGGGTAACTATGGCTACACCTTC.

The chain has TRBV2 and TRBJ1-5; 7 positions match TRBD1. Per germline, CDR1 SNHLY and CDR2 FYNNEI. The V gene end was trimmed by 5 bases and the J gene end by 4 bases; junction bases not matched to a gene: 2. This CDR3 region has 13 residues. The CDR3 coding sequence is TGTGCCAGCAGTCGGGACAGTAATCAGCCCCAGCATTTT. This gives the protein CASSRDSNQPQHF. The variable domain in full, completed from reference TRBV2 and TRBJ1-5, reads EPEVTQTPSHQVTQMGQEVILRCVPISNHLYFYWYRQILGQKVEFLVSFYNNEISEKSEIFDDQFSVERPDGSNFTLKIRSTKLEDSAMYFCASSRDSNQPQHFGDGTRLSIL.

CDR3 region: CASSVAGPQETQYF. The DNA of the CDR3 is TGTGCCAGCAGCGTAGCTGGCCCACAAGAGACCCAGTACTTC. This chain connects TRBV9 to TRBJ2-5; D uncertain. Germline CDR1 reads SGDLS; CDR2 reads YYNGEE. This CDR3 has 14 amino acids. With 0 bases removed from V and 2 bases from J, the gap between germline ends came to 8 bases. Supplemented by reference TRBV9 and TRBJ2-5, the full variable domain reads DSGVTQTPKHLITATGQRVTLRCSPRSGDLSVYWYQQSLDQGLQFLIQYYNGEERAKGNILERFSAQQFPDLHSELNLSSLELGDSALYFCASSVAGPQETQYFGPGTRLLVL.